These T cell receptor beta chains were read from a single sample in a study of T cells in Graves' hyperthyroidism and ophthalmopathy. MiXCR, run by TCRdb on the multiplex PCR reads, gives a single entry per CDR3 protein. The repertoire holds around 720,000 distinct CDR3 sequences, with under 45% as singletons. The sequenced sample consisted of blood. The receptors here all came from a woman in her thirties or forties with Graves' hyperthyroidism. CDR3s include the opening cysteine and the closing phenylalanine or tryptophan. A D gene is named only where the DNA matches it firmly. For some rows the clone size is stated as once, few or many, or as a class when expanded; others skip it.

.,.,TRBV2,TRBJ1-3,TGTGCCAGCTCACCGTCCGTGGACTCTGGAAACACCATATATTTT,CASSPSVDSGNTIYF
.,many,TRBV7-2,TRBJ1-1,TGTGCCAGCAGCTTGGGGGGGGTTAAGAACACTGAAGCTTTCTTT,CASSLGGVKNTEAFF
.,many,TRBV10-3,TRBJ2-6,TGTGCCATCAGTGGTACTTCTGGGGCCAACGTCCTGACTTTC,CAISGTSGANVLTF
TRBD1,.,TRBV14,TRBJ2-2,TGTGCCGGCAAGTTCGGGACAGGGAACACCGGGGAGCTGTTTTTT,CAGKFGTGNTGELFF
.,few,TRBV20-1,TRBJ1-1,TGCAGTGCTAGAGTACCCGAGTCGGGGAACACTGAAGCTTTCTTT,CSARVPESGNTEAFF
.,.,TRBV6-5,TRBJ1-6,TGTGCCAGCAGTTACATACCTTTAGGGACGGGGTATAATTCACCCCTCCACTTT,CASSYIPLGTGYNSPLHF
.,few,TRBV7-9,TRBJ2-2,TGTGCCAGCGATTCAACCGGGGAGCTGTTTTTT,CASDSTGELFF
TRBD1,.,TRBV10-2,TRBJ2-7,TGCGCCAGCAGTGATCGAGGACAGGGTGGGTACGAGCAGTACTTC,CASSDRGQGGYEQYF
TRBD2,.,TRBV20-1,TRBJ2-3,TGCAGTGCCGCCCTGGGACTAGCAACAGATACGCAGTATTTT,CSAALGLATDTQYF
.,.,TRBV7-2,TRBJ1-1,TGTGCCAGCAGCGACGACAATGAAGCTTTCTTT,CASSDDNEAFF
.,few,TRBV20-1,TRBJ1-1,TGCAGTGCTAACGTAAGGACCTCCCGGCACACTGAAGCTTTCTTT,CSANVRTSRHTEAFF
.,few,TRBV7-2,TRBJ1-2,TGTGCCAGCAGTTACGCGGGGGGCTATGGCTACACCTTC,CASSYAGGYGYTF
.,.,TRBV12-3/TRBV12-4,TRBJ2-2,TGTGCCAGTAGTACCCGGGCCCCGGTGGCCGGGGGGCTGTTTTTT,CASSTRAPVAGGLFF
TRBD1,many,TRBV20-1,TRBJ1-1,TGCAGTGCTAGATCCGGGACAGCTGAAGCTTTCTTT,CSARSGTAEAFF
TRBD1,.,TRBV19,TRBJ1-2,TGTGCCAGTAGTGTGGGACAGGGGGCAGGCTATGGCTACACCTTC,CASSVGQGAGYGYTF
.,.,TRBV6-5,TRBJ1-4,TGTGCCAGCAGTTACTCGATCACATCCCGGCGGGAAAAACTGTTTTTT,CASSYSITSRREKLFF
TRBD1,few,TRBV5-1,TRBJ1-1,TGCGCCAGCAGCGGCGGGACAGTGAGCACTGAAGCTTTCTTT,CASSGGTVSTEAFF
.,many,TRBV5-6,TRBJ1-5,TGTGCCAGCAGCTTCGCCATGGGACAGCCCCAGCATTTT,CASSFAMGQPQHF
.,.,TRBV10-3,TRBJ2-2,TGTGCCATCAGTTCCCCTAACACCGGGGAGCTGTTTTTT,CAISSPNTGELFF
.,many,TRBV7-8,TRBJ1-2,TGTGCCAGCAGCTTAAAACTATCGAGGGTCGCCTATGACTATGGCTACACCTTC,CASSLKLSRVAYDYGYTF
.,.,TRBV3-1,TRBJ1-1,TGTGCCAGCAGCCCTATCACAGCGGGGACTGAAGCTTTCTTT,CASSPITAGTEAFF
.,many,TRBV7-9,TRBJ1-3,TGTGCCAGCAGACCAGACAGAAAAAACACCATATATTTT,CASRPDRKNTIYF
.,.,TRBV10-1,TRBJ1-1,TGCGCCAGCAGTGGTTCTACAAGTTTAGATTTGGAAGCTTTCTTT,CASSGSTSLDLEAFF
.,many,TRBV2,TRBJ2-6,TGTGCCAGCAGTGAAGGCGCGACGTGGGTTGGGGCCAACGTCCTGACTTTC,CASSEGATWVGANVLTF
.,many,TRBV7-9,TRBJ1-1,TGTGCCAGCAGCCGGGACACCCAGAACACTGAAGCTTTCTTT,CASSRDTQNTEAFF
TRBD1,many,TRBV10-3,TRBJ2-2,TGTGCCATCAGGACCGGGACAGGGTCTTCTTCCGGGGAGCTGTTTTTT,CAIRTGTGSSSGELFF
.,many,TRBV20-1,TRBJ1-2,TGCAGTGCTCCCCCCCAGGGCGGCGCGGGCTACACCTTC,CSAPPQGGAGYTF
TRBD1,.,TRBV28,TRBJ1-2,TGTGCCAGCAGGGCGGGACAGGCGTCTAACTATGGCTACACCTTC,CASRAGQASNYGYTF
TRBD2,.,TRBV9,TRBJ2-7,TGTGCCAGCAGGCAAGCTAGCGGGAGCCCCTACGAGCAGTACTTC,CASRQASGSPYEQYF
.,.,TRBV2,TRBJ1-4,TGCGCCAGCAGCCAAGCCATGCCTGAAAAACTGTTTTTT,CASSQAMPEKLFF
TRBD1,many,TRBV10-3,TRBJ1-5,TGTGCCATCAGTCGCGACAGGGAAGGGGGTCAGCCCCAGCATTTT,CAISRDREGGQPQHF
.,many,TRBV7-2,TRBJ1-1,TGTGCCAGCAGCTCGGTGGGGAAAGCTTTCTTT,CASSSVGKAFF
TRBD1,many,TRBV7-2,TRBJ2-5,TGTGCCAGCAGCCTTTCGTGGGACAGGGCCCAAGAGACCCAGTACTTC,CASSLSWDRAQETQYF
TRBD2,.,TRBV6-5,TRBJ2-7,TGTGCCAGCAGTTACCGGCGGGAGAGCTCCTACGAGCAGTACTTC,CASSYRRESSYEQYF
TRBD1,.,TRBV19,TRBJ2-7,TGTGCCAGTAGTCCCCGGACAGGTTTGGTCAACTACGAGCAGTACTTC,CASSPRTGLVNYEQYF
.,.,TRBV12-3/TRBV12-4,TRBJ1-5,TGTGCCAGCACTTTCGGACATCAGCCCCAGCATTTT,CASTFGHQPQHF
.,many,TRBV19,TRBJ2-7,TGTGCCAGTAGTACGTTCCGGGACCGCTCCAACGAGCAGTACTTC,CASSTFRDRSNEQYF
TRBD1,few,TRBV12-3/TRBV12-4,TRBJ1-4,TGTGCCAGCAGATACGCCGGGACAGGGGATGAAAAACTGTTTTTT,CASRYAGTGDEKLFF
TRBD1,.,TRBV19,TRBJ2-7,TGTGCCAGTAGTCCAGCGTGGACAGGGTTTGAGCAGTACTTC,CASSPAWTGFEQYF
TRBD1,few,TRBV12-3/TRBV12-4,TRBJ1-2,TGTGCCAGCAGCGGCCGGGACAGGGGGCGTTTTGCTGGCTACACCTTC,CASSGRDRGRFAGYTF
.,.,TRBV29-1,TRBJ2-7,TGCAGCGGGGGCCCCTACGAGCAGTACTTC,CSGGPYEQYF
TRBD1,few,TRBV10-3,TRBJ2-1,TGTGCCATCACAGGGGGTTCCTACAATGAGCAGTTCTTC,CAITGGSYNEQFF